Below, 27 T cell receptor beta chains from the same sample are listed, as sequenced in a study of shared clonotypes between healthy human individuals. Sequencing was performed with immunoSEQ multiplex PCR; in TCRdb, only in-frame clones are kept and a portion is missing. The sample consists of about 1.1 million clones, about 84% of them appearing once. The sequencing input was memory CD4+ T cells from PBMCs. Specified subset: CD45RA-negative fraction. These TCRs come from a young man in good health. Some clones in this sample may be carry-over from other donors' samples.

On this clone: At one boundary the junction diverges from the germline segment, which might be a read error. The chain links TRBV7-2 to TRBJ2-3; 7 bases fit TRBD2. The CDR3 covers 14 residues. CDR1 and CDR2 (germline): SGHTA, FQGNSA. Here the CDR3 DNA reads TGTGCCAGCAGCCTAGCGGAGCGTGCAGATACGCAGTATTTT. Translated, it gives CASSLAERADTQYF.

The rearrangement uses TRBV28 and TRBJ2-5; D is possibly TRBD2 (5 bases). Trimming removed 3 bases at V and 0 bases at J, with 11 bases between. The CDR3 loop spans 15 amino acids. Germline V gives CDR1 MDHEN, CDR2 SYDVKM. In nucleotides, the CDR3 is TGTGCCAGCAGTTTTCTGGCGGAGGACCAAGAGACCCAGTACTTC. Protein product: CASSFLAEDQETQYF.

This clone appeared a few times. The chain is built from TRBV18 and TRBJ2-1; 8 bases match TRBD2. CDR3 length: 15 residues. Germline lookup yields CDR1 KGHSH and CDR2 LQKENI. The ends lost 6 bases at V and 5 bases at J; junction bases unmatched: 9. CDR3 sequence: CASSRRAGLDNEQFF. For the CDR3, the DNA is TGTGCCAGCTCCCGACGGGCGGGACTAGACAATGAGCAGTTCTTC. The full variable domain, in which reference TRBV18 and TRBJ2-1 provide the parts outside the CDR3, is NAGVMQNPRHLVRRRGQEARLRCSPMKGHSHVYWYRQLPEEGLKFMVYLQKENIIDESGMPKERFSAEFPKEGPSILRIQQVVRGDSAAYFCASSRRAGLDNEQFFGPGTRLTVL.

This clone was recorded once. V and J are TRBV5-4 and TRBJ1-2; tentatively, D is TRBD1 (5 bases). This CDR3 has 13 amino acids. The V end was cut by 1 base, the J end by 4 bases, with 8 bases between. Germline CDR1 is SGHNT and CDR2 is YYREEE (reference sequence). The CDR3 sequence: CASSLTGTYGYTF. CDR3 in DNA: TGTGCCAGCAGCTTGACTGGGACCTATGGCTACACCTTC.

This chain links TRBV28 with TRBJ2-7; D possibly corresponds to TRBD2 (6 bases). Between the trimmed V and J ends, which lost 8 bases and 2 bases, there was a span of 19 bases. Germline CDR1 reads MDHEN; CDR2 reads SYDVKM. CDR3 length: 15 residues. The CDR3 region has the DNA TGTGCCAGCTGTCTGGGGGGTAGGCACACCTACGAGCAGTACTTC. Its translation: CASCLGGRHTYEQYF.

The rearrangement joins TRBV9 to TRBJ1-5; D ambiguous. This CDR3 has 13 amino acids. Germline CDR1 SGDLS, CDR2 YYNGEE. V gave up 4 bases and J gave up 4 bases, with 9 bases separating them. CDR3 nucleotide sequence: TGTGCCAGCAGCCCTCAAGGTAATCAGCCCCAGCATTTT. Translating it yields CASSPQGNQPQHF.

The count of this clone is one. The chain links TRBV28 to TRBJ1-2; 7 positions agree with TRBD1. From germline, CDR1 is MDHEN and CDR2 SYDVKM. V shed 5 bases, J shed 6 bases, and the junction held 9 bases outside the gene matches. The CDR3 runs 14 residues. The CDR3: CASSDRVDYNGYTF. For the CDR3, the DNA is TGTGCCAGCAGTGACAGGGTCGATTACAATGGCTACACCTTC.

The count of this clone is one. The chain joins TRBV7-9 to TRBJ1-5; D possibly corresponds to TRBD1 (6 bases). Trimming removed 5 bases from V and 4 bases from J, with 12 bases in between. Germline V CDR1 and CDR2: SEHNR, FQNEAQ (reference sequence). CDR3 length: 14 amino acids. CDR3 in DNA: TGTGCCAGCAGCCCATCGGACAGTAATCAGCCCCAGCATTTT. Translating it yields CASSPSDSNQPQHF.

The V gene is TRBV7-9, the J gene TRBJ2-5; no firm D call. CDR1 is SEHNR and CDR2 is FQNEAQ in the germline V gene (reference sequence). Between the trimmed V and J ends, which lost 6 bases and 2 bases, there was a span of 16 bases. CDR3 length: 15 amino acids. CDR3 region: CASSATHSAQETQYF. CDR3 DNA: TGTGCCAGCAGTGCTACTCACAGTGCACAAGAGACCCAGTACTTC.

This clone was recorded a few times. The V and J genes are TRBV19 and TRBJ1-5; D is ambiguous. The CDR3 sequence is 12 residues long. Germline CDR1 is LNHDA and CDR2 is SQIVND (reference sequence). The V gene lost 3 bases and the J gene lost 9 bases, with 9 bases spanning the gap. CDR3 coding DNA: TGTGCCAGTAGTATGGGTTCGGGGCCCCAGCATTTT. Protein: CASSMGSGPQHF. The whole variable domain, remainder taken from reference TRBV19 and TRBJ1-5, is DGGITQSPKYLFRKEGQNVTLSCEQNLNHDAMYWYRQDPGQGLRLIYYSQIVNDFQKGDIAEGYSVSREKKESFPLTVTSAQKNPTAFYLCASSMGSGPQHFGDGTRLSIL.

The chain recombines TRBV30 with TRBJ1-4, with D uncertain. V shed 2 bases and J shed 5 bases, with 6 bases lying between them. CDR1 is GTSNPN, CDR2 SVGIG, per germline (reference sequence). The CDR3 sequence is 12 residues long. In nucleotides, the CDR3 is TGTGCCTGGAGTCCACCGAATGAAAAACTGTTTTTT. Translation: CAWSPPNEKLFF.

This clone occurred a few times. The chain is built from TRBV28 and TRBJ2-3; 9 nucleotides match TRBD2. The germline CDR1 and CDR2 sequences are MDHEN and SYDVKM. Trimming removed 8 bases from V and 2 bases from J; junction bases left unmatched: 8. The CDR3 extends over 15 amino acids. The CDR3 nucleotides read TGTGCCAGCTCGACTAGCGGAATTTTCACAGATACGCAGTATTTT. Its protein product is CASSTSGIFTDTQYF.

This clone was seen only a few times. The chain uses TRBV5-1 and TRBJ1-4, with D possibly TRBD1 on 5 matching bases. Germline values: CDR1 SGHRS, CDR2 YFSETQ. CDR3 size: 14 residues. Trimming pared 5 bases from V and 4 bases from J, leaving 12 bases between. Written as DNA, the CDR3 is TGCGCCAGCAGACAGACAGCTCATAATGAAAAACTGTTTTTT. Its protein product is CASRQTAHNEKLFF.

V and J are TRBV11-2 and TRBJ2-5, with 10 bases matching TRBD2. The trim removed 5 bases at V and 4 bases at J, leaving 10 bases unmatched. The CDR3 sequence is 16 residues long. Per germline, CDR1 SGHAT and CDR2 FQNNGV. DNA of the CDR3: TGTGCCAGCAGCCCCCGAGGAGCGGGAGGGTTAGAGACCCAGTACTTC. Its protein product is CASSPRGAGGLETQYF.

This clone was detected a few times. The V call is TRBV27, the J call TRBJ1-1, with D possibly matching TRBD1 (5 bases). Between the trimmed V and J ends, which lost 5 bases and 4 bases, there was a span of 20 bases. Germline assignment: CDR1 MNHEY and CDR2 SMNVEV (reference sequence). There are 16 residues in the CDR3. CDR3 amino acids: CASSTHPGLGFTEAFF. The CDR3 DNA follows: TGTGCCAGCAGTACACACCCAGGGTTGGGGTTCACTGAAGCTTTCTTT.

The CDR3 DNA is TGTGCCAGCAGGAAAGCAGGGTCCCGAAGGGAGACCCAGTACTTC. Its translation is CASRKAGSRRETQYF. J is TRBJ2-5 and V is TRBV2; maybe TRBD1 (5 bases). With 6 bases removed from V and 5 bases from J, the gap between germline ends came to 19 bases. CDR1 SNHLY and CDR2 FYNNEI come from the germline V gene. The CDR3 has 15 residues.

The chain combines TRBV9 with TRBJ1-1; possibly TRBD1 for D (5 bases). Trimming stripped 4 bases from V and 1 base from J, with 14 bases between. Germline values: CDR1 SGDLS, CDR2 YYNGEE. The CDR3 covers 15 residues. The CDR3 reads CASSPLPGQNTEAFF. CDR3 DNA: TGTGCCAGCAGCCCCCTACCTGGACAGAACACTGAAGCTTTCTTT.

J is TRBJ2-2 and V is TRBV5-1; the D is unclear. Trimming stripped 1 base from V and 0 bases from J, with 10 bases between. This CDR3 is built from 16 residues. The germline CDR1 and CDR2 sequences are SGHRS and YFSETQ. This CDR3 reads CASSLWAATNTGELFF. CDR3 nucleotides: TGCGCCAGCAGCTTGTGGGCAGCTACGAACACCGGGGAGCTGTTTTTT.

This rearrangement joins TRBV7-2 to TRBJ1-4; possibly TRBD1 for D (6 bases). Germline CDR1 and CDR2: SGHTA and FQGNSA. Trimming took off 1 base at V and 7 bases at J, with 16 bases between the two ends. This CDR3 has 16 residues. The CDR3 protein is CASSLDRAPGSEKLFF. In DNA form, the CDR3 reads TGTGCCAGCAGCTTAGACAGGGCCCCAGGCAGTGAAAAACTGTTTTTT.

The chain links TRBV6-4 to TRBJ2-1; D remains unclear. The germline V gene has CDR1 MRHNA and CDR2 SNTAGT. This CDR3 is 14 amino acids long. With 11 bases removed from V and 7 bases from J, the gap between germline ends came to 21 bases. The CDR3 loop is CAAPRNQIGNEQFF. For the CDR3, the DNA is TGTGCCGCTCCAAGGAACCAAATTGGGAATGAGCAGTTCTTC.

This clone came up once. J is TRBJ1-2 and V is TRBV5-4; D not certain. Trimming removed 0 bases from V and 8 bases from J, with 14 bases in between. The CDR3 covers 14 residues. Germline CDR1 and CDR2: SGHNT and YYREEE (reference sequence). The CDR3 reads CASSLGSNREGYTF. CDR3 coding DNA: TGTGCCAGCAGCTTGGGATCAAACCGGGAAGGCTACACCTTC.

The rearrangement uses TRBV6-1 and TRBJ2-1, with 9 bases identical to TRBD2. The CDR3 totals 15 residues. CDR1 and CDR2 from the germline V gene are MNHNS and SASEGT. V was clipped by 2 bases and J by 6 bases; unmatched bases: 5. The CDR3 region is CASSEQREVVNEQFF. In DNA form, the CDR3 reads TGTGCCAGCAGTGAACAGCGGGAGGTTGTCAATGAGCAGTTCTTC.

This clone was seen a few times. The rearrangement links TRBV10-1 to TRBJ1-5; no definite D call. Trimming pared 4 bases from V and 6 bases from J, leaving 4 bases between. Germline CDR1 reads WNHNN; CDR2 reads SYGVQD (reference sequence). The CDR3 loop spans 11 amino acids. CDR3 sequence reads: CASSVRQPQHF. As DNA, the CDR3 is TGCGCCAGCAGTGTCCGTCAGCCCCAGCATTTT.

Written as DNA, the CDR3 is TGTGCCAGCAGTGCACAGGGGAAGCCCCAGCATTTT. Protein product: CASSAQGKPQHF. This rearrangement joins TRBV2 to TRBJ1-5; the match to TRBD1 covers 7 bases. V shed 4 bases and J 8 bases; nucleotides not matched to a gene: 2. The CDR3 consists of 12 residues. The germline CDR1 and CDR2 sequences are SNHLY and FYNNEI.

DNA of the CDR3: TGTGCCAGCAGCTTAGTCCCCCAACCGGTCACAGATACGCAGTATTTT. Translated: CASSLVPQPVTDTQYF. The chain employs TRBV7-9 and TRBJ2-3, with D uncertain. Germline lookup yields CDR1 SEHNR and CDR2 FQNEAQ (reference sequence). The CDR3 has 16 amino acids. The V gene lost 1 base and the J gene lost 2 bases, with 13 bases spanning the gap.

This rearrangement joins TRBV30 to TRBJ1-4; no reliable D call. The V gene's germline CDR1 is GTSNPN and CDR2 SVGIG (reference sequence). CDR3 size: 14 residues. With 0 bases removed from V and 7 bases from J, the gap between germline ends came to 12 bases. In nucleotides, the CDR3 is TGTGCCTGGAGTGTACGCGGTCCGGGTGAAAAACTGTTTTTT. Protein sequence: CAWSVRGPGEKLFF.

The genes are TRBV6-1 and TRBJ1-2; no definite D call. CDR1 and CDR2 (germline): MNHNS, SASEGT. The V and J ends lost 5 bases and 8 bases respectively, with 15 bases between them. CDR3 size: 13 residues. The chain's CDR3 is CASSQNYLGGYTF. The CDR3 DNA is TGTGCCAGCAGTCAAAACTACCTAGGGGGCTACACCTTC.